These 9 T cell receptor beta chains share one sample of origin, sequenced in a study of cytomegalovirus exposure and HLA in healthy donors. This PCR relied on a set of 60 Vbeta primers and 13 Jbeta primers. Profiling relied on immunoSEQ multiplex PCR, and the TCRdb table lists in-frame clones only, not all of them. Of some 100,000 clones in the sample, about four fifths were seen once. Sequencing was performed on PBMCs. The receptors derive from an older woman in good health and CMV-seropositive.

This clone appeared a single time. This chain joins TRBV7-3 and TRBJ2-7; the D gene is possibly TRBD2 (5 bases). This CDR3 is built from 13 residues. Trimming took 3 bases from V and 1 from J, leaving 7 bases between them. Germline V CDR1 and CDR2: SGHTA, FQGTGA. The CDR3: CASSFGSSYEQYF. For the CDR3, the DNA is TGTGCCAGCAGCTTTGGGAGTTCCTACGAGCAGTACTTC.

This chain uses TRBV11-1 with TRBJ2-3; possibly TRBD2 for D (6 bases). V was shortened by 3 bases and J by 0 bases, with 10 bases between the two germline ends. Germline-derived CDR1 and CDR2 are SGHAT and FQDESV (reference sequence). The CDR3 loop spans 15 amino acids. In nucleotides, the CDR3 is TGTGCCAGCAGCTTCTTAGCGGCAAGCACAGATACGCAGTATTTT. As protein: CASSFLAASTDTQYF.

The V call is TRBV28, the J call TRBJ2-3; 9 positions agree with TRBD2. Per germline, CDR1 MDHEN and CDR2 SYDVKM. The J segment lost 0 bases and the V segment lost 5 bases, leaving 30 bases of the junction unmatched. The CDR3 covers 24 residues. The CDR3 here is CASSPSRWGRGVSRGGRSTDTQYF. CDR3 DNA sequence: TGTGCCAGCAGTCCCAGCCGGTGGGGCAGGGGGGTCTCGCGGGGGGGGAGAAGCACAGATACGCAGTATTTT. The complete variable domain, with remaining parts taken from reference TRBV28 and TRBJ2-3, reads DVKVTQSSRYLVKRTGEKVFLECVQDMDHENMFWYRQDPGLGLRLIYFSYDVKMKEKGDIPEGYSVSREKKERFSLILESASTNQTSMYLCASSPSRWGRGVSRGGRSTDTQYFGPGTRLTVL.

The chain couples TRBV5-1 to TRBJ2-3; D is perhaps TRBD1 (5 bases). CDR1 is SGHRS and CDR2 is YFSETQ in the germline V gene. The CDR3 length is 15 residues. V gave up 4 bases and J gave up 6 bases, with 18 bases separating them. The CDR3 here is CASSPAGLPPDTQYF. CDR3 nucleotides: TGCGCCAGCAGCCCAGCAGGGCTACCCCCTGATACGCAGTATTTT.

The chain combines TRBV6-6 with TRBJ2-5; 8 positions agree with TRBD1. This CDR3 contains 14 residues. V gave up 5 bases and J gave up 9 bases; unmatched junction bases: 11. In germline, CDR1 is MNHNY, CDR2 SVGAGI (reference sequence). Written as DNA, the CDR3 is TGTGCCAGCAGTCCGACAGGGGTGGGAACGCCCCAGTACTTC. Protein sequence: CASSPTGVGTPQYF.

V usage is TRBV5-1 and J usage is TRBJ2-5; 11 bases map to TRBD2. Looked up from germline, CDR1 is SGHRS and CDR2 is YFSETQ. Trimming took 5 bases from V and 2 from J; bases not matched to a gene: 2. The CDR3 consists of 14 residues. The CDR3 reads CASRGLADQETQYF. The CDR3 DNA is TGCGCCAGCAGGGGACTAGCGGATCAAGAGACCCAGTACTTC.

The chain recombines TRBV7-3 with TRBJ2-1, with D uncertain. The CDR3 is made up of 13 amino acids. The V and J ends lost 3 bases and 10 bases respectively, with 13 bases between them. Per germline, CDR1 SGHTA and CDR2 FQGTGA. The CDR3 sequence is CASSFLPSSEQFF. As DNA, the CDR3 is TGTGCCAGCAGCTTCCTTCCCTCTTCGGAGCAGTTCTTC.

DNA for the CDR3: TGTGCCAGCAGCTCAGGGGTGATGAACACTGAAGCTTTCTTT. Protein: CASSSGVMNTEAFF. V is TRBV5-6 and J is TRBJ1-1; tentatively, D is TRBD1 (6 bases). The ends were cut back, 3 bases at V and 0 bases at J, with 9 bases in the middle. The CDR3 is made up of 14 amino acids. Germline V gene lookup returns CDR1 SGHDT and CDR2 YYEEEE.

This clone has a handful of counts. For the CDR3, the DNA is TGTGCCACACAGGGGGAGGTTAATGAAAAACTGTTTTTT. It specifies CATQGEVNEKLFF. The chain couples TRBV10-3 to TRBJ1-4, with 8 bases fitting TRBD1. The CDR3 contains 13 residues. The germline gives CDR1 ENHRY, CDR2 SYGVKD. The trim removed 10 bases at V and 4 bases at J, leaving 5 bases unmatched.